This TCR beta chain was observed in a study of blood T cell repertoires in COVID-19. Whole-study context: There were acute and convalescent COVID-19 samples, and they came from the United States, Italy and Spain. PBMCs, B-cell-depleted T cells, or T cells were the source of the cDNA or gDNA that made up the material.

Germline V CDR1 and CDR2: SEHNR, FQNEAQ (reference sequence). After removal of 3 bases from V and 3 bases from J, the junction contained 3 bases not matched to a gene. The CDR3 covers 14 residues. In the original processing: It was from reference gene primer amplification that nucleated cell counts were estimated. Sequenced by immunoSEQ multiplex PCR; TCRdb stores in-frame clones only, minus some. V and J calls and clone size follow that table, whereas D and trimming were derived from the DNA. The sample contains more than 85,000 clones, 75% to 85% of which appear only once. This clonotype originated in a man aged 65 to 85 with acute or convalescent COVID-19. Sequencing was carried out using peripheral blood. The V call is TRBV7-9, the J call TRBJ1-1, with 8 bases lining up with TRBD1. CDR3: CASSLTGVDTEAFF. For the CDR3, the DNA is TGTGCCAGCAGCTTGACAGGGGTCGACACTGAAGCTTTCTTT.